The present T cell receptor (beta chain) was sequenced within a study of blood T cell repertoires in COVID-19. For the study at large: Acute and convalescent COVID-19 samples came from the United States, Italy and Spain. The cDNA or gDNA used as material had been derived from T cells, B-cell-depleted T cells, or PBMCs.

From germline, CDR1 is SGDLS and CDR2 YYNGEE. The CDR3 covers 14 residues. V was clipped by 1 base and J by 4 bases, with 8 bases between them. Methods used by the authors: Reference gene primers were amplified, and this amplification served to estimate nucleated cell counts. Using immunoSEQ multiplex PCR, the repertoire was profiled, and TCRdb retains in-frame clones only, with some absent. V, J and clone size derive from that table, while D and trimming were established from the DNA sequence. This table holds roughly 100,000 clones, 75% to 95% found once. The sequence was obtained from a man aged 18-30 years with acute or convalescent COVID-19. The V gene is TRBV9, the J gene TRBJ2-2; the D gene is possibly TRBD1 (5 bases). Source material: peripheral blood. The CDR3, as DNA: TGTGCCAGCAGCGTAAGGGGATCCACCGGGGAGCTGTTTTTT. It yields the protein CASSVRGSTGELFF.